This T cell receptor (beta chain) was recovered during a study of blood T cells in healthy people across ages (dated by TCRdb to the mid-2010s). Regarding the study in general: In model experiments, template switching captured roughly one uniquely barcoded TCR beta cDNA molecule for every two T cells. Donors were grouped into four age groups: young (average about 15 years), middle-aged (39), aged (around 60) and long-lived (82). Using deep sequencing normalized with unique cDNA molecular identifiers, the study measured how TCR beta repertoire diversity changes with age. To avoid experimental bias, donors of different ages were randomly spread across the sequencing lanes. For two donors (one aged 18 to 30 and one aged 80 or older), the study analyzed two additional independent replicas of 1 million unique cDNA reads from the same blood draw.

To prepare the library, 5' RACE was applied. Instrument on record: Illumina HiSeq 2500. A second PCR of 7 to 11 cycles was performed with a sample-barcoded 5' primer and a J-beta primer mix. A template-switch 5' adaptor carrying 12 random nucleotides introduced a unique molecular identifier onto each TCR beta cDNA molecule. At least 2.5 million CDR3-containing paired-end reads were obtained from each sample. First-strand cDNA synthesis was performed from all RNA using the Mint cDNA synthesis kit, with priming by a TRBC-specific oligonucleotide. Following uracil-DNA glycosylase treatment, all cDNA underwent a first 18-cycle PCR with the universal primers M1SS and BC2_uni_R. On the study's bioinformatics: For normalization, 1 million high-quality reads, each with a distinct molecular identifier, were randomly selected from each sample. Instead of being binned into consensus sequences, reads with shared molecular identifiers were discarded. MiTCR, with a Q25 quality threshold and the strictest error-elimination algorithm, was used for CDR3 identification, clonotype clustering and error correction. A nonparametric unseen species model with Euler transformation was used to estimate a lower bound on total TCR beta diversity. TCRdb handled the public reads itself, with Q25 trimming in fastp and clone calling in MiXCR, and kept productive beta chains. Rows merge per CDR3 protein into single entries with the most common DNA and genes. It is TCRdb's table, rather than the study itself, that gives the V and J calls and clone size. Recorded for this sample are 600,000 to 850,000 distinct CDR3 sequences; roughly 47% of them occurred a single time. The ten largest clones represent approximately 22% of the sample.

The paper as a whole reports these results and caveats: Because profiling used bulk unsorted PBMCs, naive and antigen-experienced compartments could not be compared conclusively. Observed TCR beta diversity per million T cells fell roughly linearly with age, and a significant reduction was already apparent by age roughly 41. Compared with the aged group, the long-lived group had more naive CD4+ T cells, fewer expanded clones and increased TCR diversity, suggesting age selection. Donor CMV infection status was unknown, potentially confounding age-related changes in expanded clonotypes. Observed TCR beta diversity correlated strongly with the percentage of naive T cells measured by flow cytometry. Estimates of total diversity based on one million sequenced T cells were regarded as lower bounds and as underestimates.

The donors were 40 or so Caucasian individuals from Russia, aged about 6 to 95 years, who were systemically healthy. Ten milliliters of peripheral blood were drawn from each donor into EDTA-treated Vacutainer tubes. PBMCs were isolated by Ficoll-Paque density-gradient centrifugation, with at least 6 million obtained per sample. Trizol reagent was used to extract total RNA from PBMCs, with at least 5 micrograms per sample. Naive CD45RAhigh/CD27high T cell percentages were measured by flow cytometry on a PBMC aliquot from every donor. On this clonotype itself: Its antigen is unknown. A read error may be the cause here, since a much bigger clone is one base away.

The CDR3 goes from the cysteine to the phenylalanine over 16 residues. Solely the CDR3 DNA is kept, with 48 bases framed from the first base. The germline V gene gives CDR1 as LGHNA and CDR2 as YNFKEQ. The sequencing sample was made of blood. The sequence links TRBV4-2 to TRBJ2-5; 9 nucleotides in the junction match TRBD1. This clonotype was obtained from an older woman in good health. The nucleotides read TGTGCCGGCAGCCGCACCGACAGGGGGGTACAAGAGACCCAGTACTTC. Its product reads: CAGSRTDRGVQETQYF.